This is a list of T cell receptor beta chains from one sample in a study of CD8 T cells in ankylosing spondylitis. TCRdb re-called the 5' RACE reads through MiXCR, storing one row per CDR3 protein. Seen here are over 700,000 distinct CDR3 sequences, 15% to 20% observed once, and the top ten hold around 19%. Sequencing input: blood, either unsorted or a sorted T cell fraction (not recorded which). The source is a male donor with ankylosing spondylitis. Each CDR3 is given with its conserved first and last residue. D genes are given only for firm matches. Only some rows state a clone size, as once, few, many or a class for expanded clones.

J gene: TRBJ1-5; V gene: TRBV29-1; clone size: .; CDR3 length: 13; D gene: TRBD1; CDR3 protein: CSAGQGPEEPQHF; CDR3 DNA: TGCAGCGCGGGACAGGGGCCTGAGGAGCCCCAGCATTTT
J gene: TRBJ1-1; V gene: TRBV7-2; clone size: few; CDR3 length: 13; D gene: .; CDR3 protein: CASGLLGGTEAFF; CDR3 DNA: TGTGCCAGCGGTCTCCTGGGGGGCACTGAAGCTTTCTTT
J gene: TRBJ2-3; V gene: TRBV5-1; clone size: few; CDR3 length: 12; D gene: .; CDR3 protein: CASSGYTDTQYF; CDR3 DNA: TGCGCCAGCAGCGGGTACACAGATACGCAGTATTTT
J gene: TRBJ2-7; V gene: TRBV7-9; clone size: few; CDR3 length: 16; D gene: TRBD1; CDR3 protein: CASSSRGQGSTYEQYF; CDR3 DNA: TGTGCCAGCAGCTCCCGGGGACAGGGGAGCACCTACGAGCAGTACTTC
J gene: TRBJ1-6; V gene: TRBV20-1; clone size: many; CDR3 length: 16; D gene: .; CDR3 protein: CSARDESRGENSPLHF; CDR3 DNA: TGCAGTGCTAGAGATGAATCGAGGGGGGAAAATTCACCCCTCCACTTT
J gene: TRBJ2-1; V gene: TRBV20-1; clone size: few; CDR3 length: 16; D gene: TRBD1; CDR3 protein: CSARGGQGPTYNEQFF; CDR3 DNA: TGCAGTGCTAGAGGAGGACAGGGTCCTACCTACAATGAGCAGTTCTTC
J gene: TRBJ1-1; V gene: TRBV5-1; clone size: .; CDR3 length: 15; D gene: .; CDR3 protein: CASRTGTLMNTEAFF; CDR3 DNA: TGCGCCAGCAGGACCGGGACACTGATGAACACTGAAGCTTTCTTT
J gene: TRBJ2-1; V gene: TRBV16; clone size: .; CDR3 length: 17; D gene: .; CDR3 protein: CASSQIRALYVDNEQFF; CDR3 DNA: TGTGCCAGCAGCCAAATTAGAGCCCTCTACGTCGACAATGAGCAGTTCTTC
J gene: TRBJ2-1; V gene: TRBV11-2; clone size: few; CDR3 length: 18; D gene: .; CDR3 protein: CASSFIGGGRSSYNEQFF; CDR3 DNA: TGTGCCAGCAGCTTTATAGGGGGGGGACGGTCCTCCTACAATGAGCAGTTCTTC
J gene: TRBJ1-6; V gene: TRBV3-1; clone size: .; CDR3 length: 18; D gene: .; CDR3 protein: CASSHRTQTEKYNSPLHF; CDR3 DNA: TGTGCCAGCAGCCATAGAACTCAAACGGAGAAATATAATTCACCCCTCCACTTT
J gene: TRBJ2-5; V gene: TRBV20-1; clone size: many; CDR3 length: 15; D gene: TRBD2; CDR3 protein: CSASKGLAGGGAQYF; CDR3 DNA: TGCAGTGCGTCGAAGGGACTAGCGGGAGGAGGCGCCCAGTACTTC
J gene: TRBJ2-1; V gene: TRBV29-1; clone size: .; CDR3 length: 15; D gene: .; CDR3 protein: CSVEREDLVYNEQFF; CDR3 DNA: TGCAGCGTTGAAAGGGAGGACCTCGTCTACAATGAGCAGTTCTTC
J gene: TRBJ2-5; V gene: TRBV4-1; clone size: .; CDR3 length: 14; D gene: TRBD1; CDR3 protein: CASSFGTGPETQYF; CDR3 DNA: TGCGCCAGCAGCTTCGGGACAGGGCCAGAGACCCAGTACTTC
J gene: TRBJ2-6; V gene: TRBV30; clone size: few; CDR3 length: 12; D gene: .; CDR3 protein: CAWSSGANVLTF; CDR3 DNA: TGTGCCTGGTCGTCTGGGGCCAACGTCCTGACTTTC
J gene: TRBJ2-1; V gene: TRBV6-1; clone size: few; CDR3 length: 13; D gene: .; CDR3 protein: CASSEELVNEQFF; CDR3 DNA: TGTGCCAGCAGTGAGGAACTAGTCAATGAGCAGTTCTTC
J gene: TRBJ2-6; V gene: TRBV9; clone size: few; CDR3 length: 14; D gene: .; CDR3 protein: CASSASDGANVLTF; CDR3 DNA: TGTGCCAGCAGCGCCTCCGATGGGGCCAACGTCCTGACTTTC
J gene: TRBJ1-2; V gene: TRBV9; clone size: .; CDR3 length: 15; D gene: TRBD1; CDR3 protein: CASSVWAGGEYGYTF; CDR3 DNA: TGTGCCAGCAGCGTATGGGCAGGGGGCGAGTATGGCTACACCTTC
J gene: TRBJ2-2; V gene: TRBV12-3/TRBV12-4; clone size: few; CDR3 length: 16; D gene: .; CDR3 protein: CASSLAGAKNTGELFF; CDR3 DNA: TGTGCCAGCAGTTTAGCAGGGGCGAAAAACACCGGGGAGCTGTTTTTT
J gene: TRBJ2-1; V gene: TRBV24-1; clone size: few; CDR3 length: 16; D gene: .; CDR3 protein: CATSDLKVCLYNEQFF; CDR3 DNA: TGTGCCACCAGTGATTTGAAGGTTTGTCTCTACAATGAGCAGTTCTTC
J gene: TRBJ1-1; V gene: TRBV11-1; clone size: .; CDR3 length: 15; D gene: .; CDR3 protein: CASSAIQGRNTEAFF; CDR3 DNA: TGTGCCAGCAGCGCCATACAGGGAAGGAACACTGAAGCTTTCTTT
J gene: TRBJ2-7; V gene: TRBV5-1; clone size: few; CDR3 length: 14; D gene: .; CDR3 protein: CASSLAYGGYEQYF; CDR3 DNA: TGCGCCAGCAGCTTGGCCTATGGGGGGTACGAGCAGTACTTC
J gene: TRBJ2-1; V gene: TRBV7-9; clone size: few; CDR3 length: 11; D gene: .; CDR3 protein: CASSSMTEQFF; CDR3 DNA: TGTGCCAGCAGTTCGATGACAGAGCAGTTCTTC
J gene: TRBJ2-1; V gene: TRBV25-1; clone size: few; CDR3 length: 17; D gene: TRBD2; CDR3 protein: CASSVATSGGARNEQFF; CDR3 DNA: TGTGCCAGCAGTGTCGCCACTAGCGGGGGAGCTAGAAATGAGCAGTTCTTC
J gene: TRBJ2-2; V gene: TRBV11-2; clone size: .; CDR3 length: 17; D gene: TRBD2; CDR3 protein: CASSLELAGGNTGELFF; CDR3 DNA: TGTGCCAGCAGCTTAGAACTAGCGGGAGGCAACACCGGGGAGCTGTTTTTT
J gene: TRBJ2-3; V gene: TRBV20-1; clone size: few; CDR3 length: 15; D gene: TRBD1; CDR3 protein: CSALSGQGVTDTQYF; CDR3 DNA: TGCAGTGCCCTCTCGGGACAGGGCGTCACAGATACGCAGTATTTT
J gene: TRBJ1-2; V gene: TRBV29-1; clone size: few; CDR3 length: 12; D gene: .; CDR3 protein: CSASDDSYGYTF; CDR3 DNA: TGCAGCGCCTCAGACGACAGCTATGGCTACACCTTC
J gene: TRBJ2-3; V gene: TRBV10-3; clone size: .; CDR3 length: 17; D gene: TRBD1; CDR3 protein: CAISDPGQGSTGDTQYF; CDR3 DNA: TGTGCCATCAGTGATCCGGGACAGGGGTCTACCGGAGATACGCAGTATTTT
J gene: TRBJ2-2; V gene: TRBV30; clone size: .; CDR3 length: 15; D gene: .; CDR3 protein: CAWSEPGADTGELFF; CDR3 DNA: TGTGCCTGGAGCGAACCAGGGGCGGACACCGGGGAGCTGTTTTTT
J gene: TRBJ2-3; V gene: TRBV9; clone size: .; CDR3 length: 15; D gene: TRBD1; CDR3 protein: CASSEGAASTDTQYF; CDR3 DNA: TGTGCCAGCAGCGAGGGGGCGGCTAGCACAGATACGCAGTATTTT
J gene: TRBJ2-1; V gene: TRBV20-1; clone size: .; CDR3 length: 14; D gene: .; CDR3 protein: CSPLPFLDYNEQFF; CDR3 DNA: TGCAGTCCGCTCCCCTTTCTGGACTACAATGAGCAGTTCTTC
J gene: TRBJ1-6; V gene: TRBV2; clone size: many; CDR3 length: 13; D gene: TRBD1; CDR3 protein: CASSRDRNSPLHF; CDR3 DNA: TGTGCCAGCAGCCGGGACAGGAATTCACCCCTCCACTTT
J gene: TRBJ1-6; V gene: TRBV9; clone size: .; CDR3 length: 16; D gene: TRBD1; CDR3 protein: CASSLTPGTGNSPLHF; CDR3 DNA: TGTGCCAGCAGCCTAACCCCCGGGACAGGGAACTCACCCCTCCACTTT
J gene: TRBJ2-5; V gene: TRBV30; clone size: .; CDR3 length: 12; D gene: .; CDR3 protein: CAWSVLGETQYF; CDR3 DNA: TGTGCCTGGAGTGTACTAGGAGAGACCCAGTACTTC
J gene: TRBJ2-1; V gene: TRBV6-5; clone size: few; CDR3 length: 13; D gene: TRBD2; CDR3 protein: CASTGTSSNEQFF; CDR3 DNA: TGTGCCAGCACCGGGACTAGTTCAAACGAGCAGTTCTTC
J gene: TRBJ2-2; V gene: TRBV15; clone size: many; CDR3 length: 15; D gene: .; CDR3 protein: CATSSGGANTGELFF; CDR3 DNA: TGTGCCACCAGCAGCGGGGGTGCGAACACCGGGGAGCTGTTTTTT
J gene: TRBJ1-5; V gene: TRBV20-1; clone size: few; CDR3 length: 16; D gene: TRBD1; CDR3 protein: CSAREDTGELNQPQHF; CDR3 DNA: TGCAGTGCTAGAGAAGATACAGGGGAACTCAATCAGCCCCAGCATTTT
J gene: TRBJ1-6; V gene: TRBV4-1; clone size: few; CDR3 length: 16; D gene: .; CDR3 protein: CASSIRQLSYNSPLHF; CDR3 DNA: TGCGCCAGCAGCATTAGACAGCTCTCCTATAATTCACCCCTCCACTTT
J gene: TRBJ2-7; V gene: TRBV9; clone size: few; CDR3 length: 15; D gene: TRBD1; CDR3 protein: CASSAGQGTSYEQYF; CDR3 DNA: TGTGCCAGCAGCGCGGGACAGGGGACCTCCTACGAGCAGTACTTC
J gene: TRBJ2-3; V gene: TRBV20-1; clone size: few; CDR3 length: 15; D gene: TRBD1; CDR3 protein: CSAFTGTGGADTQYF; CDR3 DNA: TGCAGTGCTTTTACCGGGACAGGGGGCGCGGATACGCAGTATTTT
J gene: TRBJ1-2; V gene: TRBV15; clone size: few; CDR3 length: 13; D gene: .; CDR3 protein: CATSRDRSLGYTF; CDR3 DNA: TGTGCCACCAGCAGAGATCGTAGCCTTGGCTACACCTTC
J gene: TRBJ2-1; V gene: TRBV10-3; clone size: .; CDR3 length: 15; D gene: TRBD2; CDR3 protein: CAISETSGGYNEQFF; CDR3 DNA: TGTGCCATCAGTGAGACTAGCGGGGGGTACAATGAGCAGTTCTTC
J gene: TRBJ2-7; V gene: TRBV20-1; clone size: few; CDR3 length: 14; D gene: TRBD1; CDR3 protein: CSASGQGASYEQYF; CDR3 DNA: TGCAGTGCTAGCGGACAGGGGGCGAGCTACGAGCAGTACTTC
J gene: TRBJ2-6; V gene: TRBV9; clone size: .; CDR3 length: 13; D gene: .; CDR3 protein: CASSLLGANVLTF; CDR3 DNA: TGTGCCAGCAGCCTCCTAGGTGCCAACGTCCTGACTTTC
J gene: TRBJ1-4; V gene: TRBV4-3; clone size: .; CDR3 length: 14; D gene: TRBD1; CDR3 protein: CASSQESRGLELFF; CDR3 DNA: TGCGCCAGCAGCCAAGAGAGCAGGGGGCTAGAACTGTTTTTT
J gene: TRBJ2-5; V gene: TRBV20-1; clone size: few; CDR3 length: 16; D gene: TRBD2; CDR3 protein: CSARNSAGGIKETQYF; CDR3 DNA: TGCAGTGCTAGAAATTCAGCGGGGGGAATCAAAGAGACCCAGTACTTC
J gene: TRBJ2-5; V gene: TRBV12-3/TRBV12-4; clone size: few; CDR3 length: 19; D gene: .; CDR3 protein: CASSSPNWVVAGARETQYF; CDR3 DNA: TGTGCCAGCAGCTCTCCAAACTGGGTCGTGGCGGGGGCCCGTGAAACCCAGTACTTC
J gene: TRBJ2-3; V gene: TRBV9; clone size: few; CDR3 length: 16; D gene: .; CDR3 protein: CASSVGLDSSTDTQYF; CDR3 DNA: TGTGCCAGCAGCGTAGGCCTGGACAGCAGCACAGATACGCAGTATTTT
J gene: TRBJ2-1; V gene: TRBV12-3/TRBV12-4; clone size: few; CDR3 length: 15; D gene: TRBD2; CDR3 protein: CASSLSGSSTNEQFF; CDR3 DNA: TGTGCCAGCAGCCTCAGCGGGAGCTCCACCAATGAGCAGTTCTTC
J gene: TRBJ2-7; V gene: TRBV4-1; clone size: few; CDR3 length: 15; D gene: .; CDR3 protein: CASSQEASRGNEQYF; CDR3 DNA: TGCGCCAGCAGCCAAGAAGCATCGAGGGGAAACGAGCAGTACTTC
J gene: TRBJ2-3; V gene: TRBV20-1; clone size: few; CDR3 length: 13; D gene: .; CDR3 protein: CSATIGSTDTQYF; CDR3 DNA: TGCAGTGCTACTATTGGAAGCACAGATACGCAGTATTTT
J gene: TRBJ1-3; V gene: TRBV5-1; clone size: few; CDR3 length: 14; D gene: .; CDR3 protein: CASSTGSSGNTIYF; CDR3 DNA: TGCGCCAGCAGCACAGGGTCCTCTGGAAACACCATATATTTT
J gene: TRBJ2-5; V gene: TRBV28; clone size: .; CDR3 length: 15; D gene: .; CDR3 protein: CASSFSRTKQETQYF; CDR3 DNA: TGTGCCAGCAGTTTCTCCCGGACAAAACAAGAGACCCAGTACTTC
J gene: TRBJ2-1; V gene: TRBV13; clone size: few; CDR3 length: 13; D gene: .; CDR3 protein: CASSLIQEPKQFF; CDR3 DNA: TGTGCCAGCAGCTTAATACAAGAGCCGAAGCAGTTCTTC
J gene: TRBJ2-1; V gene: TRBV7-2; clone size: few; CDR3 length: 15; D gene: .; CDR3 protein: CASSLGGPYYNEQFF; CDR3 DNA: TGTGCCAGCAGCTTAGGTGGACCCTATTACAATGAGCAGTTCTTC